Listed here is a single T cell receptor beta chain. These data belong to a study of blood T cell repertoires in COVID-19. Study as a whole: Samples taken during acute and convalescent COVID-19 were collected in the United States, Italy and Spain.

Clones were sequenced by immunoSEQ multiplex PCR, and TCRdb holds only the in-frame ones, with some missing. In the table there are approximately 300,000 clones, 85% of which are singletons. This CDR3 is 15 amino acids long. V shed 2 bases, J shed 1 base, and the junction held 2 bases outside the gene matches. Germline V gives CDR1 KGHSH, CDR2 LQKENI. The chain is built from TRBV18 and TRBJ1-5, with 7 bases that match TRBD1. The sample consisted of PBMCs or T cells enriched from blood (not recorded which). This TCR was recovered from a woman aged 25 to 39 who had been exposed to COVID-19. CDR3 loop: CASSPLGQSNQPQHF. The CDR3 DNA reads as TGTGCCAGCTCACCATTGGGACAGAGCAATCAGCCCCAGCATTTT.